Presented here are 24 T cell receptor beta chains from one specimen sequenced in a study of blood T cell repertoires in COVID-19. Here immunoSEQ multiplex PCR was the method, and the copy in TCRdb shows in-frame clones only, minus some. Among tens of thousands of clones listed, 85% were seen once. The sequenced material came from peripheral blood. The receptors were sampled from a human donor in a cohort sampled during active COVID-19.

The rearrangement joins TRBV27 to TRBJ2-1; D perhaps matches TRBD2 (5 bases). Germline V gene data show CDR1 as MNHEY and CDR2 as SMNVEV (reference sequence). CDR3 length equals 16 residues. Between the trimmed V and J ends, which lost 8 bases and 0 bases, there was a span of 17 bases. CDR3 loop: CASASPRGSSYNEQFF. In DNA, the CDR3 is TGTGCCAGCGCCTCCCCCCGGGGAAGCTCCTACAATGAGCAGTTCTTC.

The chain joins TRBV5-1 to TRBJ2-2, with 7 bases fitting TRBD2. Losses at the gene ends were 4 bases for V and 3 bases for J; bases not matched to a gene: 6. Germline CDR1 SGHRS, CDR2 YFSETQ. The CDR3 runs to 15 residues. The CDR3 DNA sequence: TGCGCCAGCAGCCCGGGGGGAGGTGACACCGGGGAGCTGTTTTTT. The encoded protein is CASSPGGGDTGELFF.

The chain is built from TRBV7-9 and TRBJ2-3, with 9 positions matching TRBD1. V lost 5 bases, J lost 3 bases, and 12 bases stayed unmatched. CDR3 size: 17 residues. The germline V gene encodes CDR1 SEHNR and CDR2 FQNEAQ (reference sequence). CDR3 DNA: TGTGCCAGCAGCCTTAATGTACAGGGGGCTAAGACAGATACGCAGTATTTT. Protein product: CASSLNVQGAKTDTQYF.

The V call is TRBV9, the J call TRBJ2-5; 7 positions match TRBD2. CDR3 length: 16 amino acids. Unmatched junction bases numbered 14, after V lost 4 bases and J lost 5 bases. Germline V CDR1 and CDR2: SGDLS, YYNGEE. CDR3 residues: CASSSRGGGQGETQYF. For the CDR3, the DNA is TGTGCCAGCAGCTCCCGAGGCGGGGGTCAAGGCGAGACCCAGTACTTC. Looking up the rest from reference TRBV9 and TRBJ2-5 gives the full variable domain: DSGVTQTPKHLITATGQRVTLRCSPRSGDLSVYWYQQSLDQGLQFLIQYYNGEERAKGNILERFSAQQFPDLHSELNLSSLELGDSALYFCASSSRGGGQGETQYFGPGTRLLVL.

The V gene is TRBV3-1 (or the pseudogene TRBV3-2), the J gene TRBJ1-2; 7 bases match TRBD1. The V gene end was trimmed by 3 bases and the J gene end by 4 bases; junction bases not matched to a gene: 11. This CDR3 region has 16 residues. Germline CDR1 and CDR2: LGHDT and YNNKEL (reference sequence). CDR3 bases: TGTGCCAGCAGCCAGAGAGGTGGCGCAGGGGGCTATGGCTACACCTTC. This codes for CASSQRGGAGGYGYTF.

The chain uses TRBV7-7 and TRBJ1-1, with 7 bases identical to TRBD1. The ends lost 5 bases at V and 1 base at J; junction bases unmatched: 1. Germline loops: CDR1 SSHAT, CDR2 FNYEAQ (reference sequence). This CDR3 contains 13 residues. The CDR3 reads CASSRDRNTEAFF. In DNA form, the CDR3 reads TGTGCCAGCAGCCGGGACAGGAACACTGAAGCTTTCTTT.

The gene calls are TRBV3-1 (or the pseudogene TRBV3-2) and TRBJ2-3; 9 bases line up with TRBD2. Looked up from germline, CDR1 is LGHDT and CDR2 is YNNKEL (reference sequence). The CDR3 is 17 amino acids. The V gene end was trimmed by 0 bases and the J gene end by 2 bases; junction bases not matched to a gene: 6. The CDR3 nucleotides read TGTGCCAGCAGCCAAGATCGCGGGAGGGGAAACACAGATACGCAGTATTTT. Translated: CASSQDRGRGNTDTQYF.

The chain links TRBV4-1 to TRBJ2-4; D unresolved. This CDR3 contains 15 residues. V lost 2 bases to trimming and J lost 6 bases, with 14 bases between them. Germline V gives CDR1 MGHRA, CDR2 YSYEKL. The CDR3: CASSQPSSIRNIQYF. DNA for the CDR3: TGCGCCAGCAGCCAACCCTCTTCGATTAGAAACATTCAGTACTTC.

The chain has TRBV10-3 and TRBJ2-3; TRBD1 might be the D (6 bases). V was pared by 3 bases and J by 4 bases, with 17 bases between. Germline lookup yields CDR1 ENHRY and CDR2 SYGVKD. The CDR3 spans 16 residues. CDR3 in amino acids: CAISDLTGTYADTQYF. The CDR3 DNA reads TGTGCCATCAGTGACCTTACCGGGACATACGCAGATACGCAGTATTTT.

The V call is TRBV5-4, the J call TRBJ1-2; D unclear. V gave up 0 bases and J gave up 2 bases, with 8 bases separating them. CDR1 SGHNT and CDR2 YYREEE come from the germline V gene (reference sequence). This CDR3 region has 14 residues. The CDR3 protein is CASSLATENYGYTF. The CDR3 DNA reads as TGTGCCAGCAGCTTGGCCACCGAGAACTATGGCTACACCTTC. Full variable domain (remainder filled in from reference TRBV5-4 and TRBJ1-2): ETGVTQSPTHLIKTRGQQVTLRCSSQSGHNTVSWYQQALGQGPQFIFQYYREEENGRGNFPPRFSGLQFPNYSSELNVNALELDDSALYLCASSLATENYGYTFGSGTRLTVV.

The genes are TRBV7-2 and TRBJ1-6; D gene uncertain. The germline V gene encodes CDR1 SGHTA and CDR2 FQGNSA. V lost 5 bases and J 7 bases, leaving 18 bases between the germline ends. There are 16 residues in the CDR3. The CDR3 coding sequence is TGTGCCAGCAGCCCCCGGTCAGGCAGGATGAATTCACCCCTCCACTTT. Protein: CASSPRSGRMNSPLHF.

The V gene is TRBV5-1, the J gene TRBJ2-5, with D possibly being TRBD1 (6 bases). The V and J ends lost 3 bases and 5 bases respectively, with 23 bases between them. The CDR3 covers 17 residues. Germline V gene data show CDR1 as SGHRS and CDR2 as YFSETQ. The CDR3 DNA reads TGCGCCAGCAGCTCAGGGGCGTCGGCCCAGAGGTATGAGACCCAGTACTTC. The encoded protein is CASSSGASAQRYETQYF.

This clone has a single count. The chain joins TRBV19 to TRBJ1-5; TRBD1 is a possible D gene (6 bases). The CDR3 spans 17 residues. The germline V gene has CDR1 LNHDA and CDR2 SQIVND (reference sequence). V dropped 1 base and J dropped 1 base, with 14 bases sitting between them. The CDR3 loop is CASSIVMRGGSNQPQHF. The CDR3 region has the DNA TGTGCCAGTAGTATAGTGATGAGGGGGGGAAGCAATCAGCCCCAGCATTTT. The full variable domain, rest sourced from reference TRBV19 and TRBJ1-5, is DGGITQSPKYLFRKEGQNVTLSCEQNLNHDAMYWYRQDPGQGLRLIYYSQIVNDFQKGDIAEGYSVSREKKESFPLTVTSAQKNPTAFYLCASSIVMRGGSNQPQHFGDGTRLSIL.

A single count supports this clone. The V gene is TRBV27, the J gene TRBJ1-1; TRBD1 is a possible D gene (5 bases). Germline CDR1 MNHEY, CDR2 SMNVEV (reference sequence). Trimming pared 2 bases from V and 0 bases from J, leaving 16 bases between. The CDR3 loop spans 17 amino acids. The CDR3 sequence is CASSLKSWGSMNTEAFF. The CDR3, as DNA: TGTGCCAGCAGTTTAAAGTCCTGGGGCTCGATGAACACTGAAGCTTTCTTT.

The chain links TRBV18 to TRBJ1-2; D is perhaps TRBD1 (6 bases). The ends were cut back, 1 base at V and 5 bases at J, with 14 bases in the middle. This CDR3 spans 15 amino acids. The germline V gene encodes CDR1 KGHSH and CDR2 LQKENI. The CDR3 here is CASSPRQAGAYGYTF. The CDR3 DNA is TGTGCCAGCTCACCACGCCAGGCAGGGGCTTATGGCTACACCTTC. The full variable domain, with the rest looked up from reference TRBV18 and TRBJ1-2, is NAGVMQNPRHLVRRRGQEARLRCSPMKGHSHVYWYRQLPEEGLKFMVYLQKENIIDESGMPKERFSAEFPKEGPSILRIQQVVRGDSAAYFCASSPRQAGAYGYTFGSGTRLTVV.

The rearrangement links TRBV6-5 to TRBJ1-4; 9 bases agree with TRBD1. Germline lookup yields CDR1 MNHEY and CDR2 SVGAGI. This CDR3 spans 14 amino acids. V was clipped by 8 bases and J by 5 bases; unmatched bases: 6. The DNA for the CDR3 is TGTGCCAGCCACACAGGGGGCTGGAATGAAAAACTGTTTTTT. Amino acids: CASHTGGWNEKLFF.

The CDR3 protein is CASSGTGTGVKNEQFF. The CDR3 DNA is TGTGCCAGCAGTGGAACCGGGACAGGGGTGAAAAATGAGCAGTTCTTC. The chain is built from TRBV6-1 and TRBJ2-1, with 10 bases lining up with TRBD1. The CDR3 consists of 16 residues. V lost 4 bases to trimming and J lost 7 bases; unmatched junction nucleotides: 10. CDR1 is MNHNS and CDR2 is SASEGT in the germline V gene.

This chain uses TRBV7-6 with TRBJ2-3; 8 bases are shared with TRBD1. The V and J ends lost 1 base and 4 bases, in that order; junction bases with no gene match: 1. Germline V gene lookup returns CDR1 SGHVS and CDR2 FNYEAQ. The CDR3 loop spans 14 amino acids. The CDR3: CASSLGTGPDTQYF. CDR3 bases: TGTGCCAGCAGCTTAGGGACAGGGCCAGATACGCAGTATTTT.

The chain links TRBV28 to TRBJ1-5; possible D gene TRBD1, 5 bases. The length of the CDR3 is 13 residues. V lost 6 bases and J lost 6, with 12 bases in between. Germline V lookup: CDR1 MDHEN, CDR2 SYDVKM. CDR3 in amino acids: CASRGHLGQPQHF. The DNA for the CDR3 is TGTGCCAGCAGGGGGCACTTAGGTCAGCCCCAGCATTTT.

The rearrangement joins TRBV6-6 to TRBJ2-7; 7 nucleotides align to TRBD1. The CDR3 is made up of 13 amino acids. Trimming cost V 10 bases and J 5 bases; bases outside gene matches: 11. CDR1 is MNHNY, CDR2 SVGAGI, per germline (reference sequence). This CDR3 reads CATQPDRAHEQYF. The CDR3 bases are TGTGCCACCCAACCCGACAGGGCCCACGAGCAGTACTTC.

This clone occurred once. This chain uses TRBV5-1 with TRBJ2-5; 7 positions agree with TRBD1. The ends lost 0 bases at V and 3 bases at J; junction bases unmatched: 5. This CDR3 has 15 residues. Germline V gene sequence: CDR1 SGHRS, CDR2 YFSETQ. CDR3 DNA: TGCGCCAGCAGCTTGGGGCTGACAGGGAAAGAGACCCAGTACTTC. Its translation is CASSLGLTGKETQYF.

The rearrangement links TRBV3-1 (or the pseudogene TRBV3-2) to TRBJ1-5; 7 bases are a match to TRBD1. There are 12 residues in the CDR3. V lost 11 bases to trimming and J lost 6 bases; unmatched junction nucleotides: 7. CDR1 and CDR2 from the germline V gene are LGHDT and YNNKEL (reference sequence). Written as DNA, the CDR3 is TGTGCCGCAGGGGGGCTCGGTCAGCCCCAGCATTTT. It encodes CAAGGLGQPQHF.

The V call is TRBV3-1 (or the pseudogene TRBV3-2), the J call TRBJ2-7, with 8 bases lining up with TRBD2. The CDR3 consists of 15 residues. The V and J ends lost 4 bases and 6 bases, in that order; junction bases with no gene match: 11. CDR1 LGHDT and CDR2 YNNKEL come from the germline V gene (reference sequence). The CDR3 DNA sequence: TGTGCCAGCAGCCTTAGCGGGGTGGGGTTCGGCGAGCAGTACTTC. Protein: CASSLSGVGFGEQYF.

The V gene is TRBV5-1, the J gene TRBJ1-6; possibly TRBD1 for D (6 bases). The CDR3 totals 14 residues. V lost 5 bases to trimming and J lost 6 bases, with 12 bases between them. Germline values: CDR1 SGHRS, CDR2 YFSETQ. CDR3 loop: CASSPGGLNSPLHF. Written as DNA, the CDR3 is TGCGCCAGCAGTCCGGGGGGCCTTAATTCACCCCTCCACTTT.